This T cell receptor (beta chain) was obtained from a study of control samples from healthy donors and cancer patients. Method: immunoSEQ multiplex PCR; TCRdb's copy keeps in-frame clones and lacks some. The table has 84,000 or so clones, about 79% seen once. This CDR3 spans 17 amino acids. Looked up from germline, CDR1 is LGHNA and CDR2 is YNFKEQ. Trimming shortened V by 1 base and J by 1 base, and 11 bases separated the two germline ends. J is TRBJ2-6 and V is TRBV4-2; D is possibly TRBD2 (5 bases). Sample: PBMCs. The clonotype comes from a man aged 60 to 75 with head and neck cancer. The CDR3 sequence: CASSQGLRGSGANVLTF. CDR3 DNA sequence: TGTGCCAGCAGCCAAGGACTACGGGGTTCTGGGGCCAACGTCCTGACTTTC.